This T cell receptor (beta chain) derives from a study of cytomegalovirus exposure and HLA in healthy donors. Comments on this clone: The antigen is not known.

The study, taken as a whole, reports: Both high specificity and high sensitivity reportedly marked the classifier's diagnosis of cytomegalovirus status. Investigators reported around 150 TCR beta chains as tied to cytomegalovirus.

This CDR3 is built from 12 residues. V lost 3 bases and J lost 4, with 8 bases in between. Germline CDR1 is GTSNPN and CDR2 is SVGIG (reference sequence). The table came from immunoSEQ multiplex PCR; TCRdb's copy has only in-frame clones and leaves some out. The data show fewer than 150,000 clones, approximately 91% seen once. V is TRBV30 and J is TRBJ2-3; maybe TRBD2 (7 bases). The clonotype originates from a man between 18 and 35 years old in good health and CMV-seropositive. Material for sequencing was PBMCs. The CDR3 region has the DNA TGTGCCTGGAGAGGGGGGGCAGATACGCAGTATTTT. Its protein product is CAWRGGADTQYF.